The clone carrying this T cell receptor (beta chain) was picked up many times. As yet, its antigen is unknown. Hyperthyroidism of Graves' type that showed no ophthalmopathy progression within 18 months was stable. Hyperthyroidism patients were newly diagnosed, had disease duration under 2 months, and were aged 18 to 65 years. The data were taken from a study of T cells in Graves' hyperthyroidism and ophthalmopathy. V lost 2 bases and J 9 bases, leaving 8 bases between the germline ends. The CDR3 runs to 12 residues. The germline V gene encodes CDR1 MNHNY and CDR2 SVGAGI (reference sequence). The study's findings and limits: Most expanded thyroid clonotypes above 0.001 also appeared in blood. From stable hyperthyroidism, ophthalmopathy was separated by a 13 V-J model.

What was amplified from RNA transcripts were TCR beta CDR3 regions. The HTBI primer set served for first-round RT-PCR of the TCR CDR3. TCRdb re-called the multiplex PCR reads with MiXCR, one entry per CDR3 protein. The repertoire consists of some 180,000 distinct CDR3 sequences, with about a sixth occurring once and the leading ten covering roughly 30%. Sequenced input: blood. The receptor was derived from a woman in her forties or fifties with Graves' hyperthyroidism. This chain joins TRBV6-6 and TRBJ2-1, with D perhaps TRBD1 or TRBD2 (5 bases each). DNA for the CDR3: TGTGCCAGCAGTTACCCGGGACGTGAGCAGTTCTTC. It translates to CASSYPGREQFF.